This T cell receptor (beta chain) emerged from a study of monozygotic twins with inflammatory bowel disease. The CDR3 spans 13 residues. The germline CDR1 and CDR2 sequences are DFQATT and SNEGSKA (reference sequence). Reanalyzing the 5' RACE reads, TCRdb keeps one entry per CDR3 protein, without DNA. The data include 160,000 or so distinct CDR3 sequences; the top ten clones carry 2.4%. The receptor was isolated from a human donor with ulcerative colitis or Crohn's disease, or a healthy co-twin of an affected twin (not recorded which). V is TRBV20-1 and J is TRBJ2-5; without DNA, the TCRdb call of TRBD2 cannot be checked. The sequenced material came from blood. The CDR3 spells CSARLSGSRTQYF.